This is a list of T cell receptor beta chains from one sample in a study of cytomegalovirus exposure and HLA in healthy donors. Only in-frame clones appear in the TCRdb table, and some are missing; sequencing was by immunoSEQ multiplex PCR. The table includes more than 85,000 clones, around 80% detected once. The source material was PBMCs. The receptors were gathered from a woman in her sixties or seventies in good health and CMV-seropositive. Each CDR3 is given with its conserved first and last residue. The D gene is left open where the match is weak. Rows may omit the clone size; those that give it use once, few, many or a size class.

j_gene,v_gene,abundance,d_gene,CDR3aa,CDR3nt
TRBJ2-7,TRBV6-6,NA,TRBD1,CASSSGQGAVYEQYF,TGTGCCAGCAGTTCCGGACAGGGGGCGGTTTACGAGCAGTACTTC
TRBJ2-1,TRBV19,NA,TRBD1,CASSPNPGTGGLNEQFF,TGTGCCAGTAGTCCGAATCCCGGGACAGGGGGACTAAATGAGCAGTTCTTC
TRBJ2-7,TRBV10-2,NA,NA,CASSELGFSSSYEQYF,TGCGCCAGCAGTGAGCTGGGTTTCTCTAGCTCCTACGAGCAGTACTTC
TRBJ2-5,TRBV9,NA,TRBD2,CASSGGLAGNQETQYF,TGTGCCAGCAGCGGCGGACTAGCGGGCAACCAAGAGACCCAGTACTTC
TRBJ1-2,TRBV6-6,NA,NA,CASSYAGRSLEGYTF,TGTGCCAGCAGTTACGCGGGCAGATCCTTGGAGGGCTACACCTTC
TRBJ2-1,TRBV4-1,NA,TRBD2,CASSQPGLAGGRNEQFF,TGCGCCAGCAGCCAACCGGGACTAGCGGGAGGTAGGAATGAGCAGTTCTTC
TRBJ2-2,TRBV7-2,few,TRBD2,CASSWRENGELFF,TGTGCCAGCAGCTGGCGGGAGAACGGGGAGCTGTTTTTT
TRBJ1-5,TRBV28,NA,TRBD1,CASSPRDRGNQPQHF,TGTGCCAGCAGTCCCCGGGACAGGGGAAATCAGCCCCAGCATTTT
TRBJ2-1,TRBV2,NA,TRBD1,CASRPTGGSEQFF,TGTGCCAGCAGACCGACAGGGGGCAGTGAGCAGTTCTTC
TRBJ2-5,TRBV27,NA,NA,CASSLSAGAALMTQYF,TGTGCCAGCAGTCTTTCCGCAGGGGCCGCGCTAATGACCCAGTACTTC
TRBJ2-3,TRBV15,NA,NA,CATNPGATDTQYF,TGTGCCACCAACCCAGGGGCCACAGATACGCAGTATTTT
TRBJ2-7,TRBV5-6,NA,TRBD1,CASSWPPGTGSYEQYF,TGTGCCAGCAGCTGGCCCCCGGGGACAGGGTCCTACGAGCAGTACTTC
TRBJ2-3,TRBV4-1,NA,TRBD2,CASSQGGRAHGDTQYF,TGCGCCAGCAGCCAAGGCGGGAGGGCTCATGGAGATACGCAGTATTTT
TRBJ2-7,TRBV5-1,NA,TRBD2,CASSFGSSGRPYEQYF,TGCGCCAGCAGCTTCGGAAGCAGCGGGAGACCCTACGAGCAGTACTTC